This is a list of T cell receptor beta chains from one sample in a study of T cell responses to AZD1222 COVID-19 vaccine. Here immunoSEQ multiplex PCR was the method, and the copy in TCRdb shows in-frame clones only, minus some. The data show 100,000 to 120,000 clones, less than 95% seen once. The material sequenced was peripheral blood, taken on day 0 of AZD1222 vaccination. Receptors were obtained from an adult in good health. Each CDR3 is given with its conserved first and last residue. The D gene is left open where the match is weak. The size entry is marked missing in some rows and otherwise reads once, few, many or a size class.

TRBJ1-2	-	-	TRBV28	TGTGCCAGCAGTTTACGAGGGAACTATGGCTACACCTTC	CASSLRGNYGYTF
TRBJ1-1	-	TRBD1	TRBV27	TGTGCCAGCAGTTTTCAGGGGGCAAACACTGAAGCTTTCTTT	CASSFQGANTEAFF
TRBJ1-6	-	TRBD1	TRBV5-1	TGCGCCAGCAGCTTGGCCCAGGGGACAGGGGTTTCACCCCTCCACTTT	CASSLAQGTGVSPLHF
TRBJ1-4	-	-	TRBV19	TGTGCCAGTAGTATGAGATACGGAAGGGGGGATGAAAAACTGTTTTTT	CASSMRYGRGDEKLFF
TRBJ1-2	-	-	TRBV18	TGTGCCAGCTCACCAGAAGGCGGGGGCGGTGGCTATGGCTACACCTTC	CASSPEGGGGGYGYTF
TRBJ1-2	-	-	TRBV5-1	TGCGCCAGCAGCTCCGGGGTAGGGGTAGAGGGCTACACCTTC	CASSSGVGVEGYTF
TRBJ1-5	once	TRBD1	TRBV24-1	TGTGCCACGAAAGGGACAGGGAATCAGCCCCAGCATTTT	CATKGTGNQPQHF
TRBJ1-2	-	-	TRBV2	TGTGCCAGCAGTGTTATTAACTATGGCTACACCTTC	CASSVINYGYTF
TRBJ1-5	-	-	TRBV19	TGTGCCAGTAGGGTGGACAGAGGGAGCAATCAGCCCCAGCATTTT	CASRVDRGSNQPQHF
TRBJ1-2	-	-	TRBV19	TGTGCCAGTTCCGGCAGACGACAAAATAACTATGGCTACACCTTC	CASSGRRQNNYGYTF
TRBJ1-2	-	-	TRBV9	TGTGCCAGCAGCGTAGTCCGGGGATTAAATGGCTACACCTTC	CASSVVRGLNGYTF
TRBJ1-4	-	TRBD1	TRBV6-5	TGTGCCAGCAGTTACTCGGGACAGCAAAAGAATGAAAAACTGTTTTTT	CASSYSGQQKNEKLFF
TRBJ1-2	-	-	TRBV6-1	TGTGCCAGCAGTGAAGGAAGGACCCTCAACTATGGCTACACCTTC	CASSEGRTLNYGYTF
TRBJ1-1	-	-	TRBV2	TGTGCCAGCAAGCCAGGGTTTATGAACACTGAAGCTTTCTTT	CASKPGFMNTEAFF
TRBJ1-2	few	-	TRBV24-1	TGTGCCACCAGTGATTTTCCCGGGAACGGCTACACCTTC	CATSDFPGNGYTF
TRBJ2-2	-	-	TRBV7-3	TGTGCCAGCAGCCCCGGCGGTTACAGCGGGGAGCTGTTTTTT	CASSPGGYSGELFF
TRBJ2-5	few	TRBD1	TRBV5-6	TGTGCCAGCAGCCGAAACAGGGGAAGGGAGACCCAGTACTTC	CASSRNRGRETQYF
TRBJ1-1	-	-	TRBV19	TGTGCCAGTAGTATGCAGGGGAACACTGAAGCTTTCTTT	CASSMQGNTEAFF
TRBJ2-2	-	-	TRBV5-1	TGCGCCAGCAGATATAATAGGGGGGCTACCGGGGAGCTGTTTTTT	CASRYNRGATGELFF
TRBJ2-7	-	TRBD1	TRBV19	TGTGCCAGTAGTTCCACAGGGGACCCCCCCTACGAGCAGTACTTC	CASSSTGDPPYEQYF
TRBJ2-7	-	-	TRBV5-5	TGTGCCAGCAGCTGGGCCCCGTCACACGAGCAGTACTTC	CASSWAPSHEQYF
TRBJ1-1	-	-	TRBV7-8	TGTGCCAGCAGCCTCGGCGTGAAGTTGGGGACTGAAGCTTTCTTT	CASSLGVKLGTEAFF
TRBJ1-5	few	-	TRBV5-1	TGCGCCAGCAGCGAGGGACGACATTATAGCAATCAGCCCCAGCATTTT	CASSEGRHYSNQPQHF
TRBJ1-5	-	-	TRBV12-3/TRBV12-4	TGTGCCAGCAGTTTTTCTTTTAGTCAGCCCCAGCATTTT	CASSFSFSQPQHF
TRBJ2-7	-	TRBD2	TRBV5-1	TGCGCCAGCAGCTTGATCGGGGGGGCCGGCGAGCAGTACTTC	CASSLIGGAGEQYF
TRBJ1-2	-	-	TRBV19	TGTGCCAGTAGTACCCGTAAGGGTGGCTACACCTTC	CASSTRKGGYTF
TRBJ1-1	-	-	TRBV29-1	TGCAGCGTTGAAGACCCGGGCCAGACTAAGAACACTGAAGCTTTCTTT	CSVEDPGQTKNTEAFF